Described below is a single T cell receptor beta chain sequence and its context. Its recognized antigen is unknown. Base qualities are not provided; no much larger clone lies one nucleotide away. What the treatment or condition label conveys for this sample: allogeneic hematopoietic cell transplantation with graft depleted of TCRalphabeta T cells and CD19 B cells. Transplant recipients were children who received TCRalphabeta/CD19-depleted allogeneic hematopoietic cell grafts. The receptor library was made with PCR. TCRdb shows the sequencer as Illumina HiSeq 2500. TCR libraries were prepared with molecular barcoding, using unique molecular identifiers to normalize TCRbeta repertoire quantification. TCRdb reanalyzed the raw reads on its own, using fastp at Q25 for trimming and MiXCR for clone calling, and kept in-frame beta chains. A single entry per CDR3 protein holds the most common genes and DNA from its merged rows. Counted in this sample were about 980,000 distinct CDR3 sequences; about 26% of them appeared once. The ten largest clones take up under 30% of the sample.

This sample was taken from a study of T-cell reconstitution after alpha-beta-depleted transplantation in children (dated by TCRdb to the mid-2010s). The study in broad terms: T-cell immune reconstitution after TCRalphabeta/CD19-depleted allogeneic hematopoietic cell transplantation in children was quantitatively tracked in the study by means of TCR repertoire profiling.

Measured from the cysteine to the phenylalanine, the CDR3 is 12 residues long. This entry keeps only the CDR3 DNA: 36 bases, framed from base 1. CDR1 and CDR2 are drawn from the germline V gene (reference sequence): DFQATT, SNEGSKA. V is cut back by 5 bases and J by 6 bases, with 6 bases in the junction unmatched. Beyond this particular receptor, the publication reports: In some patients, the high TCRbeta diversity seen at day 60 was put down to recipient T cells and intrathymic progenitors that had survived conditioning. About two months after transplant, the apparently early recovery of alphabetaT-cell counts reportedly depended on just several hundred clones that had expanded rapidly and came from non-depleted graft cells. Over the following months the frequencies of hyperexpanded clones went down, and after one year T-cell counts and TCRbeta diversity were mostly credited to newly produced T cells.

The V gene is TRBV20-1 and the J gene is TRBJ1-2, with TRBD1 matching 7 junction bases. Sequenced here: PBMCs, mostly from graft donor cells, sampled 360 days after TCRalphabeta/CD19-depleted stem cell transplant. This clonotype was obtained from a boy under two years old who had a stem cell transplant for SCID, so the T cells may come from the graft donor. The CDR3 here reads CSAEGGGDGYTF. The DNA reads TGCAGTGCTGAGGGAGGGGGCGATGGCTACACCTTC.